This T cell receptor (beta chain) stems from a study of cytomegalovirus exposure and HLA in healthy donors (dated by TCRdb to about 2017). About the study as a whole: An earlier analysis of several hundred of the donors reported 250 to 300 Gb of sequence data and some 100 million unique TCR beta sequences from some 180 million T cells. An early release that covered some 640 HLA-typed donors contained 250 to 350 gigabases of sequencing data and tens of millions of unique TCR sequences. Of the approximately 400 genotyped donors, 80% to 90% were placed in the genetic ancestry cluster associated with self-reported Caucasian donors. The study aimed to test whether signatures of past pathogen exposure could be identified by cataloging public T cell receptors. The study profiled the T cell repertoires of some 610 subjects by immunosequencing and related them to cytomegalovirus serostatus. Along with the roughly 700-subject first cohort, a separate validation cohort of over a hundred different subjects was used. High-throughput TCR immunosequencing, statistical association of individual TCRs with disease status, and machine learning were combined to predict cytomegalovirus infection status. A later analysis re-analyzed previously published TCR beta repertoires from roughly 690 donors and added high-resolution HLA genotyping to study TCR occurrence patterns. The later analysis used no new phenotypic data to find candidate immune exposures, relying instead on TCR beta sequences and their occurrence across donors. An earlier analysis of around 580 of the donors used high-throughput TCR beta sequencing to judge whether each TCR beta V gene segment behaved as functional or pseudogenic. Donor age, sex, ethnicity and CMV serostatus were collected together with the repertoire data. A later genetic analysis took genome-wide SNP genotypes for about 65% of the roughly 670 donors and used that subset as a discovery cohort. Every repertoire in the discovery cohort had been generated on one and the same sequencing platform. Class I and class II HLA loci were covered by the typing at four-digit resolution. Typing coverage differed by locus: A, B, C, DRB1 and DQB1 were typed in about 620-640 donors, DQA1 in about 500, DPA1 in some 570, and DPB1 in 450 to 480. About five DR-DQ haplotypes were handled as single units for association and clustering because linkage in the cohort was strong. Among some 410 genotyped donors of the cohort, an average of around 250,000 unique TCR beta nucleotide sequences was sequenced per donor, of which about 18% were non-productive.

This clone has only a few counts. This clone's antigen is unknown. Per-base qualities were not stored, and no clone one base away is much larger. Library construction relied on the immunoSEQ multiplex PCR assay. For the multiplex PCR, a mixture combining 60 forward primers for TCR Vbeta segments and 13 reverse primers for TCR Jbeta segments was used. The CDR3 region of rearranged TCR beta genes was amplified from genomic DNA with a multiplex PCR assay. The Illumina HiSeq System was used to sequence the amplified TCR beta libraries as 87-base-pair reads. On the study's bioinformatics: A later analysis tallied around 82 million unique TCR beta chains across the 650 to 750 repertoires, and about 10 million of those chains were shared by two or more donors. Raw reads were error-corrected and collapsed into unique sequences by a nearest-neighbor algorithm in which closely related sequences were merged to remove PCR and sequencing errors. CDR3 sequences were aligned to IMGT reference sequences to assign V, D and J gene segments. Each retained sequence needed at least a six-nucleotide match to both a V gene segment and a J gene segment. A rearrangement counted as productive if the CDR3 had no stop codons and remained in frame with V and J, and every other rearrangement counted as non-productive. CDR3 was defined according to IMGT convention as the region running from the second conserved V-encoded cysteine to the conserved J-encoded phenylalanine. The earlier analysis of roughly 590 of the donors excluded sequences that lacked an unambiguous match to a single V gene segment. In an earlier analysis of a few hundred of the donors, V segments were called functional above 56.7% productive rearrangements and were called segregating when the between-donor standard deviation exceeded 5%. A statistical classification framework was built to diagnose cytomegalovirus status from the catalog of TCR beta chain sequences. A later analysis assigned V and J genes by comparing TCR nucleotide sequences with IMGT/GENE-DB human TR gene sequences. Using the TCRdist pipeline, a later analysis assigned CDR3 sequences along with most-parsimonious VDJ recombination scenarios. In a later analysis, each TCR beta chain was defined by its CDR3 amino acid sequence together with its V-gene family, and reads without a unique V-gene family were excluded. In a later analysis, 450 to 600 highly shared, low-generation-probability nucleotide sequences were removed to address suspected cross-contamination and a sequencing artifact. For each public chain, a later analysis derived a clonal expansion index from normalized ranks of inferred template counts within each repertoire. In a later analysis, generation probabilities were computed using a VDJ recombination model fitted to out-of-frame rearrangements, and the results were checked against IGoR. Hypergeometric tests were used in a later analysis to score TCR-TCR, TCR-HLA and TCR-CMV co-occurrence, with a repertoire-size bias correction applied to the TCR pairs. A later analysis estimated false discovery rates by permuting HLA or CMV assignments 20 times. A later analysis grouped co-occurring TCRs with DBSCAN, adding TCRdist sequence similarity when clustering within HLA-allele-positive subsets. Repertoires with fewer than 30,000 or more than 120,000 public chains were left out of co-occurrence clustering, as were roughly five repertoires with anomalous nucleotide sharing. Held by TCRdb, this immuneACCESS table contains in-frame sequences only and omits some clones. Under half of the omission traces to an unresolved V gene where checked; the cause of the rest is unknown. V and J calls and clone size are copied from that table; D and trimming were computed from the DNA. The table for this sample lists about 76,000 clones; roughly four fifths of them were counted only once. The ten largest make up approximately 1.9% of the sample.

In total, over 600 healthy bone marrow donors made up the cohort. All cohort members were sampled while nominally healthy, although unrecorded immune exposures were likely present. The donor was CMV seronegative and was included in the group of a few hundred seronegative cohort members. Each donor provided a peripheral blood sample, and peripheral blood mononuclear cells were used for TCR beta sequencing. Genomic DNA was extracted from the blood cell samples with the Qiagen DNeasy Blood Extraction Kit. What the study reported, not specific to this receptor: The 87-base-pair reads could not distinguish some IMGT-functional V segments, including TRBV6-2 and TRBV6-3, so those segments were excluded. Compared with equally common non-associated chains, HLA-associated TCR beta chains in a later analysis were more clonally expanded and had lower generation probabilities. Most TCR sequences were seen in very few donors, while some public TCRs were found in many individuals. The classifier was reported to diagnose cytomegalovirus status with high specificity and sensitivity in both the original cohort and the validation cohort. In an earlier analysis of approximately 590 of the donors, most TCR beta V segments were observed in productive rearrangements about 87% or about 30% of the time, broadly matching IMGT annotations. When HLA alleles, especially DR and DQ, strongly co-occurred, attributing TCR associations to individual alleles was difficult. In vitro tests confirmed that three of the cytomegalovirus-associated TCR beta chains recognize cytomegalovirus antigens. In a later analysis, around 15,000 TCR beta sequences were associated with specific HLA alleles at a false discovery rate of 0.05. A further reported finding was that TCR beta sequences accurately predicted the HLA-A and HLA-B alleles for most subjects in the first cohort. In a later analysis, most CMV-associated TCR beta chains were found to appear HLA-restricted, with HLA associations seemingly driven largely by CMV exposure. According to a later genetic analysis, donors in an Asian-associated ancestry cluster had fewer N-insertions in productive TCRs than the approximately 690-donor mean. According to a later analysis, parvovirus B19, influenza, CMV and Epstein-Barr virus appeared linked to several top co-occurrence clusters. For the cohort, immune exposure information was limited to CMV serostatus. Because counts were too low, roughly 18 rarely observed V segments, including chromosome 9 orphons, were left out of the earlier analysis of 587 of the donors. In a later analysis, TCR association rates were found to vary across HLA loci, with the most associated TCRs seen for DRB1 alleles and the fewest for HLA-C alleles. In the study, approximately 160 TCR beta chains were listed as associated with cytomegalovirus. Because some donors lacked HLA typing at each locus, the association tests relied only on the typed subset. The authors suggested that the approach could potentially be extended to other disease states and immunological phenotypes. A cluster of highly shared sequence variants was judged likely to be a technical artifact of the sequencing pipeline. Presence/absence analyses assumed roughly uniform sequencing depth across donors, an assumption that may not hold. In this cohort, only TCR beta chains were sequenced, and detectable features were limited by the absence of alpha or paired-chain data. In a later genetic analysis, a missense DCLRE1C variant was associated with V-gene and J-gene trimming of TCR beta chains, and the association was replicated in an independent cohort. Linkage disequilibrium might explain the correlated functional status among segregating V segments, but an unknown experimental factor could not be ruled out.

The CDR3 covers 13 residues, taking in both the cysteine and the phenylalanine. Only the CDR3 region is kept as DNA, spanning 39 bases read in frame from base 1. CDR1 and CDR2 are read off the germline V gene (reference sequence) as MNHEY and SMNVEV. V and J lose 5 bases and 10 bases, and a span of 17 bases separates them. In this chain, TRBV27 is recombined with TRBJ1-1; the D gene is possibly TRBD1, with 6 bases matching. The TCR comes from a woman in her 30s in good health and CMV-seronegative. Sequencing was carried out using PBMCs. CDR3 reads: CASSQPGVGLAFF. The DNA sequence follows: TGTGCCAGCAGTCAGCCAGGGGTCGGTTTAGCTTTCTTT.